This TCR beta chain was retrieved from a study of CD8 T cells in ankylosing spondylitis. Points from the study as a whole: Disease-linked clones were reportedly significantly enriched in matched ankylosing spondylitis synovial fluid. Disease-linked clones were found to be CD8+ and relatively rare in peripheral blood. What seemed typical of ankylosing spondylitis blood was a TCR beta motif built from roughly eight highly homologous variants.

Each CDR3 protein is one row after TCRdb ran MiXCR on the 5' RACE reads. The sample records almost 400,000 distinct CDR3 sequences, 20% to 25% being singletons. There are a few counts of this clonotype. Its antigen is unidentified. V gave up 8 bases and J gave up 0 bases; unmatched junction bases: 1. Per germline, CDR1 MDHEN and CDR2 SYDVKM. The CDR3 covers 13 residues. Sequenced material: blood, either unsorted or a sorted T cell fraction (not recorded which). This sequence was found in a male donor with ankylosing spondylitis. The chain couples TRBV28 to TRBJ2-5; 9 positions match TRBD1. The CDR3 DNA reads as TGTGCCAGCGGACAGGGGAACCAAGAGACCCAGTACTTC. It codes for CASGQGNQETQYF.